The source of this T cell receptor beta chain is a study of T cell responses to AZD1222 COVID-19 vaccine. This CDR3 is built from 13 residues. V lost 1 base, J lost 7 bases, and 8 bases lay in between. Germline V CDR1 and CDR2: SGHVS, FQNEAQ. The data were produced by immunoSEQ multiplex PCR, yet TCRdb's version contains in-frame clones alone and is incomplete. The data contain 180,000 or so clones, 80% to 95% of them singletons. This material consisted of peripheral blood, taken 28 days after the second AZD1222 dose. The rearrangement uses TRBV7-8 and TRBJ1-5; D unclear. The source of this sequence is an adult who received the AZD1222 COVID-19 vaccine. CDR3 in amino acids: CASSLVVHQPQHF. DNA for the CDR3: TGTGCCAGCAGCTTAGTGGTGCACCAGCCCCAGCATTTT. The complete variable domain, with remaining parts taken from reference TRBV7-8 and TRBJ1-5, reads GAGVSQSPRYKVAKRGQDVALRCDPISGHVSLFWYQQALGQGPEFLTYFQNEAQLDKSGLPSDRFFAERPEGSVSTLKIQRTQQEDSAVYLCASSLVVHQPQHFGDGTRLSIL.